This T cell receptor beta chain originates from a study of human T cells and chemical hapten exposure. TCRdb used MiXCR to reprocess the RACE reads, holding one entry per CDR3 protein. The sample has roughly 86,000 distinct CDR3 sequences; approximately 10% are singletons. As to time point: patch test 1, 2 weeks after DPC sensitization. The treatment was: therapeutic diphenylcyclopropenone sensitization with weekly scalp DPC. CDR3 length: 16 residues. In germline, CDR1 is SGHVS, CDR2 FQNEAQ. V trimming: 3 bases; J trimming: 4 bases; junction bases outside the gene matches: 6. The sample here was whole blood, taken in connection with sensitization to the hapten diphenylcyclopropenone (DPC). The chain links TRBV7-8 to TRBJ2-2; 9 bases match TRBD1. The sequence derives from a middle-aged man with alopecia areata. Some clones in this sample may be carry-over from other donors' samples. CDR3 protein: CASSLEDRGGTGELFF. CDR3 nucleotides: TGTGCCAGCAGCTTGGAGGACAGGGGTGGCACCGGGGAGCTGTTTTTT.